This T cell receptor beta chain was observed in a study of siplizumab effects on memory and regulatory T cells. Assay used: immunoSEQ multiplex PCR; TCRdb lists only in-frame clones, some missing. The repertoire holds 60,000 to 65,000 clones, with 65% to 80% as singletons. The germline V and J ends were trimmed by 6 bases and 7 bases, with 24 bases remaining between them. Germline assignment: CDR1 GTSNPN and CDR2 SVGIG (reference sequence). This CDR3 spans 15 amino acids. The rearrangement joins TRBV30 to TRBJ1-2, with D tentatively TRBD1 (6 bases). The sample was memory CD4+ T cells sorted from blood. The sequence was obtained from a human donor in good health. The CDR3 coding sequence is TGTGCCTGCCTAACAGGGTGGGGGCTTTCAGGTGGCTACACCTTC. Protein product: CACLTGWGLSGGYTF.